These T cell receptor beta chains were read from a single sample in a study of CD8 T cells in Susac syndrome. MiXCR, applied by TCRdb to the immunoSEQ multiplex PCR reads, yields one record per CDR3 protein. The table has roughly 150,000 distinct CDR3 sequences, approximately 96% seen once. The sequencing input was CD4+ T cells from PBMCs. The receptors come from a human donor with Susac syndrome. Both conserved end residues are trimmed from each CDR3.

>TRBJ2-2|TRBV28
ASRGQGAGELF
>TRBJ1-6|TRBV13
ASSSRDNRSPLH
>TRBJ2-5|TRBV2
ASRDFETQY
>TRBJ2-1|TRBV20-1
SAPRADRGYNEQF
>TRBJ1-5|TRBV18
ASSPSDTRAQH
>TRBJ2-3|TRBV29-1
SVLRPLTDTQY
>TRBJ2-1|TRBV25-1
ASSESVNNEQF
>TRBJ2-2|TRBV28
ASSLYSGLRATGELF
>TRBJ2-3|TRBV4-1
ASSQEYGGTDTQY
>TRBJ2-4|TRBV12-3/TRBV12-4
ASSSYTIRAKNIQY
>TRBJ1-5|TRBV20-1
SARDPGSNQPQH
>TRBJ2-1|TRBV3-1
ASSLGTSGHNEQF
>TRBJ2-4|TRBV5-6
ASSSQGTNIQY
>TRBJ2-2|TRBV3-1
ASSRTEDTTGELF
>TRBJ2-3|TRBV6-5
ASIFLGTQY
>TRBJ2-2|TRBV29-1
SAGTVAGELF
>TRBJ2-1|TRBV2
ASSPAKGRHNEQF
>TRBJ2-1|TRBV7-6
ASSLALSGRHNEQF
>TRBJ1-2|TRBV20-1
SARDKKDRGYT
>TRBJ2-2|TRBV3-1
ASSPPDRGLLNTGELF
>TRBJ2-1|TRBV7-2
ASSLIALKREF
>TRBJ2-1|TRBV3-1
ASSQVEGLRV
>TRBJ1-1|TRBV20-1
SAKGRMNTEAF
>TRBJ2-5|TRBV3-1
ASSQDIQGETQY
>TRBJ2-3|TRBV14
ASSQDTTNTDTQY
>TRBJ2-5|TRBV5-4
ASSQYLGTQY
>TRBJ2-1|TRBV20-1
SAIPAGRLYNEQF
>TRBJ1-1|TRBV29-1
SVGLRLNTEAF
>TRBJ1-2|TRBV14
ASSQVRGRDGYT
>TRBJ2-1|TRBV12-3/TRBV12-4
ASRWGQGPREQF
>TRBJ2-7|TRBV9
ASSVSAHETYEQY
>TRBJ2-5|TRBV29-1
SVAGGKKETQY
>TRBJ2-5|TRBV5-1
ASSSDGRRKETQY
>TRBJ2-1|TRBV28
ATLTPTGSYNEQF
>TRBJ2-5|TRBV27
ASSPYPGQGHQETQY
>TRBJ2-6|TRBV6-1
ASSRRDSNSGANVLT
>TRBJ2-7|TRBV12-3/TRBV12-4
ASTGGHVYEQY
>TRBJ1-2|TRBV5-1
ASRGDGNYGYT
>TRBJ1-3|TRBV9
ASSLEKTRDTIY
>TRBJ2-7|TRBV20-1
SARPPGLAGDSYEQY
>TRBJ2-7|TRBV12-3/TRBV12-4
ASRLAGGPYEQY
>TRBJ2-3|TRBV2
ASSPTARTDTQY
>TRBJ2-4|TRBV20-1
SATRLASAKNIQY
>TRBJ2-1|TRBV20-1
SASPRGGDEQF
>TRBJ2-3|TRBV2
ASSGIADTQY
>TRBJ2-3|TRBV29-1
SVEGTSGNPDTQY
>TRBJ2-7|TRBV20-1
SAATSYEQY
>TRBJ2-7|TRBV5-1
ASSLGGTYEQY
>TRBJ2-1|TRBV20-1
SAAMGARNNEQF
>TRBJ1-2|TRBV25-1
ASSVGTAGYT
>TRBJ2-4|TRBV28
ASRGSGLAVNIQY
>TRBJ1-2|TRBV9
ASSAGTAIAANYGYT